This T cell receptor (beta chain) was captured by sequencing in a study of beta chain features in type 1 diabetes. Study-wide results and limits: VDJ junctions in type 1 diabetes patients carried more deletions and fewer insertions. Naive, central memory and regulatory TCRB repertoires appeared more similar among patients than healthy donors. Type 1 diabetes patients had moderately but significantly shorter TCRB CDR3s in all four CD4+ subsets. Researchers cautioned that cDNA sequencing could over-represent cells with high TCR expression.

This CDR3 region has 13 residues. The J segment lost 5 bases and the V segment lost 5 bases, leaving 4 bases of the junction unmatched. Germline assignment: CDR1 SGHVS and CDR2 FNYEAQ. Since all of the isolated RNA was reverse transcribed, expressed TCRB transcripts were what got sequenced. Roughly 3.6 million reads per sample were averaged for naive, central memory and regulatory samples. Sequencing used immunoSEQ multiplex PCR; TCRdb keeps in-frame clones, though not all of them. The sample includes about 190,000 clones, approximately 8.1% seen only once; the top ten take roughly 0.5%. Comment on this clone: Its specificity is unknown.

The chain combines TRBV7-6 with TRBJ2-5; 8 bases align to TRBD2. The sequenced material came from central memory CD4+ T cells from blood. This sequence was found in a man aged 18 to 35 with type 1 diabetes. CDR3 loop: CASSAGGAETQYF. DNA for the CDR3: TGTGCCAGCAGCGCGGGGGGTGCTGAGACCCAGTACTTC.